The clone carrying this TCR beta chain was detected a few times. Its antigen is not known. The junction departs from germline at one end; a sequencing error may be responsible. The data stem from a study of T cells after yellow fever vaccination. The overall study: SMART-Seq v4 Ultra Low Input prepared the low-cell-number fractions.

This CDR3 is 15 amino acids long. Germline assignment: CDR1 SGHDN and CDR2 FVKESK. Study conclusions and caveats: It was a weaker secondary response, yet one that peaked faster, at day 5 versus 15. Clonotype sharing between CD4 and CD8 compartments was small.

A 5'RACE template-switching step, the method used to make TCR cDNA, added a universal primer site and UMIs. Each CDR3 protein is one row after TCRdb ran MiXCR on the 5' RACE reads. The profile covers roughly 330,000 distinct CDR3 sequences, with under 5% appearing a single time and roughly a quarter taken by the ten largest. The sample consisted of PBMCs, taken 5 days after the yellow fever booster vaccination. The V call is TRBV14, the J call TRBJ1-6, with D perhaps matching TRBD1 (6 bases). This receptor was obtained from a young man who received the YFV17D yellow fever vaccine. CDR3 residues: CASSQDQGNNSPLHF. DNA for the CDR3: TGTGCCAGCAGTCAAGATCAGGGGAACAATTCACCCCTCCACTTT.